This T cell receptor (beta chain) was recorded in a study of preoperative IRX-2 immunotherapy in early breast cancer. Only in-frame clones appear in the TCRdb table, and some are missing; sequencing was by immunoSEQ multiplex PCR. The table has approximately 100,000 clones, 75% to 90% seen once. Only one count was recorded for this clone. V dropped 0 bases and J dropped 8; count of bases not matched to a gene: 9. The CDR3 extends over 16 amino acids. Germline assignment: CDR1 ENHRY and CDR2 SYGVKD. As for treatment: preoperative locoregional IRX-2 cytokine immunotherapy. Samples came from a phase Ib trial of preoperative locoregional IRX-2 cytokine immunotherapy.

This clonotype was obtained from a human donor with breast cancer. The starting material was tumor tissue, obtained after IRX-2 immunotherapy. J is TRBJ2-2 and V is TRBV10-3; 7 nucleotides match TRBD2. The CDR3 coding sequence is TGTGCCATCAGTGAGTCGAAGGCGGGAGTTCCTGGGGAGCTGTTTTTT. Protein: CAISESKAGVPGELFF.